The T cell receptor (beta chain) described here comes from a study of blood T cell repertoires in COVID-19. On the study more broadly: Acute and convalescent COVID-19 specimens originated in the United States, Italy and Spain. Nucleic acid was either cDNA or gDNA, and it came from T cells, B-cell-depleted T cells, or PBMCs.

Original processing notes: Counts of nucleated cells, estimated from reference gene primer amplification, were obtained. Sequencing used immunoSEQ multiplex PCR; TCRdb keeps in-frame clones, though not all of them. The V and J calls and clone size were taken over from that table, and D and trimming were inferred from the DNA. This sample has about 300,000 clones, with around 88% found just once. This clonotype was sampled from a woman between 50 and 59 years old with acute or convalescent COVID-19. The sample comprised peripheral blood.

The chain's CDR3 is CAFTRLAQQETQYF. The CDR3 DNA is TGTGCCTTCACCCGGCTAGCGCAACAAGAGACCCAGTACTTC. This chain connects TRBV30 to TRBJ2-5; perhaps TRBD2 as D (6 bases). V was trimmed by 7 bases and J by 2 bases, leaving 17 bases between them. This CDR3 has 14 amino acids. Germline loops: CDR1 GTSNPN, CDR2 SVGIG (reference sequence).